A single sample is the source of the 24 T cell receptor beta chains below, sequenced in a study of T cell clonality in common variable immunodeficiency. TCRdb's copy holds only in-frame clones and misses some; the assay was immunoSEQ multiplex PCR. This sample carries around 40,000 clones, none of them present only once. Specimen: peripheral blood mononuclear cells. These receptors were obtained from a person aged 18 to 70 in good health.

This clone was detected ten times or more. The read terminates 3 residues before the CDR3 end, so the remaining end is supplied by the germline J gene. J is TRBJ2-7 and V is TRBV7-8; 8 bases align to TRBD2. The length of the CDR3 is 13 residues. In germline, CDR1 is SGHVS, CDR2 FQNEAQ. J was trimmed by 4 bases and V by 4 bases; bases with no gene match: 3. CDR3 loop: CASSSTSGYEQYF. CDR3 DNA (partial): TGTGCCAGCAGCTCTACTAGCGGTTACGAG. Full variable domain (missing parts from reference TRBV7-8 and TRBJ2-7): GAGVSQSPRYKVAKRGQDVALRCDPISGHVSLFWYQQALGQGPEFLTYFQNEAQLDKSGLPSDRFFAERPEGSVSTLKIQRTQQEDSAVYLCASSSTSGYEQYFGPGTRLTVT.

This clone was recorded many times. The read ends 3 residues before the CDR3 terminus; that terminus is restored from the germline J gene. J is TRBJ2-3 and V is TRBV5-1; TRBD2 is a possible D gene (6 bases). CDR3 size: 14 residues. Germline V gene lookup returns CDR1 SGHRS and CDR2 YFSETQ. V was clipped by 5 bases and J by 0 bases, with 10 bases between them. The CDR3 sequence is CASRTGTSTDTQYF. The CDR3 bases that were read are TGCGCCAGCAGAACCGGGACTAGCACAGATACG.

This clone was observed at least ten times. CDR3 sequence: CASGEGQSWGAGNTIYF. Partial CDR3 DNA: TGTGCCAGCGGCGAGGGACAGTCATGGGGAGCTGGAAACACC. This chain joins TRBV12-3 or TRBV12-4 and TRBJ1-3; TRBD1 aligns across 7 bases. The read terminates 3 residues before the CDR3 end, so the remaining end is supplied by the germline J gene. Trimming removed 8 bases from V and 2 bases from J; junction bases left unmatched: 15. The CDR3 runs 17 residues.

This clone came up many times. The CDR3 is cut off 3 residues early in the read; its end comes from the germline J gene. The chain combines TRBV30 with TRBJ2-6; 7 nucleotides line up with TRBD1. The CDR3 runs to 20 residues. Germline trimming cut 0 bases from V and 0 bases from J; bases unmatched to any gene: 14. CDR1 and CDR2 (germline): GTSNPN, SVGIG (reference sequence). The CDR3 DNA, read in part, is TGTGCCTGGAGTGTGTTTCGTTCGGGACAGCGAAGCTCTGGGGCCAACGTC. Translation gives CAWSVFRSGQRSSGANV. The full CDR3 sequence reads CAWSVFRSGQRSSGANVLTF.

This clone was found many times. The DNA read from the CDR3 is TGTGCCAGCAGCCCGAAGCCGGGGACCGCAGGGACAGGGAGTTCCACTGAA. It codes for CASSPKPGTAGTGSSTE. The entire CDR3 sequence reads CASSPKPGTAGTGSSTEAFF. The chain links TRBV4-2 to TRBJ1-1, with TRBD1 matching 9 bases. The CDR3 is cut off 3 residues early in the read; its end comes from the germline J gene. The germline CDR1 and CDR2 sequences are LGHNA and YNFKEQ. The V gene end was trimmed by 4 bases and the J gene end by 4 bases; junction bases not matched to a gene: 22. The CDR3 covers 20 residues.

This clone was seen ten or more times. The CDR3 end falls 3 residues outside the read, so it is completed with the germline J gene. V and J are TRBV29-1 and TRBJ1-2; 9 nucleotides align to TRBD1. The CDR3 has 14 amino acids. Germline CDR1 and CDR2: SQVTM and ANQGSEA. The V segment lost 6 bases and the J segment 4 bases; nucleotides outside the gene matches: 9. CDR3 DNA (partial): TGCAGCGTCGAGGGGACAGGGATGAGCTATGGC. Amino acid sequence: CSVEGTGMSYG. The entire CDR3 protein reads CSVEGTGMSYGYTF.

This clone was observed at least ten times. The read is 3 residues too short to cover the CDR3 end, so that end is filled in from the germline J gene. The same CDR3 arises from other DNA sequences in this sample as well. The gene calls are TRBV4-1 and TRBJ1-5, with 7 bases aligning to TRBD1. In germline, CDR1 is MGHRA, CDR2 YSYEKL. CDR3 size: 18 residues. V lost 0 bases, J lost 4 bases, and 12 bases stayed unmatched. The CDR3 sequence: CASSQDTRQGETNQPQHF. The sequenced part of the CDR3 DNA is TGCGCCAGCAGCCAAGATACGAGACAGGGAGAGACTAATCAGCCC.

In its sample, this clone was seen many times. The CDR3 goes on 3 residues after the read ends, and that part is filled in from the germline J gene. The V gene is TRBV29-1, the J gene TRBJ1-2; D is uncertain. V was pared by 6 bases and J by 3 bases, with 8 bases between. Germline assignment: CDR1 SQVTM and CDR2 ANQGSEA. The CDR3 runs 11 residues. CDR3 sequence: CSVERDYGYTF. The sequenced part of the CDR3 DNA is TGCAGCGTCGAAAGGGACTATGGC.

This clone was observed at least ten times. The CDR3 end falls 3 residues outside the read, so it is completed with the germline J gene. The rearrangement joins TRBV5-4 to TRBJ2-2, with D tentatively TRBD2 (7 bases). The CDR3 extends over 15 amino acids. The germline gives CDR1 SGHNT, CDR2 YYREEE (reference sequence). The germline V and J ends were trimmed by 4 bases and 6 bases, with 16 bases remaining between them. The CDR3 spells CASSPREGVAGELFF. The CDR3 DNA, read in part, is TGTGCCAGCAGCCCCAGGGAGGGGGTTGCCGGGGAG.

This clone was counted ten times or more. The sequenced part of the CDR3 DNA is TGTGCCAGCAGTGACAGGGTAGGAGGCAATCAGCCC. It translates to CASSDRVGGNQP. The CDR3, in full, reads CASSDRVGGNQPQHF. The rearrangement uses TRBV2 and TRBJ1-5; D might be TRBD1 (5 bases). Read coverage stops 3 residues before the CDR3 terminus; the germline J gene supplies the remainder. CDR3 size: 15 residues. The V end lost 3 bases, the J end lost 2 bases, and 11 bases lay between the germline ends. Germline assignment: CDR1 SNHLY and CDR2 FYNNEI. The variable domain in full, with the rest retrieved from reference TRBV2 and TRBJ1-5, is EPEVTQTPSHQVTQMGQEVILRCVPISNHLYFYWYRQILGQKVEFLVSFYNNEISEKSEIFDDQFSVERPDGSNFTLKIRSTKLEDSAMYFCASSDRVGGNQPQHFGDGTRLSIL.

This clone was counted at least ten times. Read coverage stops 3 residues before the CDR3 terminus; the germline J gene supplies the remainder. This chain connects TRBV5-4 to TRBJ2-7; TRBD1 matches at 7 bases. V trimming: 4 bases; J trimming: 5 bases; junction bases outside the gene matches: 6. The CDR3 has 13 amino acids. The germline V gene has CDR1 SGHNT and CDR2 YYREEE (reference sequence). The CDR3 spells CASSELDRDEQYF. The CDR3 bases that were read are TGTGCCAGCAGCGAGCTCGACAGGGACGAG.

As for this clone: The read ends 3 residues shy of where the CDR3 ends; the end is completed using the germline J gene. The V and J genes are TRBV7-6 and TRBJ1-1; no definite D call. The CDR3 has 13 amino acids. V lost 5 bases and J lost 3, with 10 bases in between. CDR1 is SGHVS and CDR2 is FNYEAQ in the germline V gene. CDR3 residues: CASSARLDTEAFF. The part of the CDR3 DNA that was read is TGTGCCAGCAGCGCCAGGCTGGACACTGAA.

This clone was found many times. The DNA ends 3 residues before the CDR3 does, and the rest of the CDR3 is filled in from the germline J gene. The chain combines TRBV6-4 with TRBJ2-3, with 14 bases matching TRBD2. Trimming cost V 6 bases and J 5 bases; bases outside gene matches: 7. The CDR3 has 16 residues. CDR1 and CDR2 from the germline V gene are MRHNA and SNTAGT. Here the CDR3 reads CASSQTSGGAGDTQYF. The part of the CDR3 DNA that was read is TGTGCCAGCAGCCAGACTAGCGGGGGGGCAGGAGATACG.

In this sample, this clone turned up many times. Partial CDR3 DNA: TGCGCCAGCAGCTGGGGCTCAGGGTCGGAGGAGACC. Translating gives CASSWGSGSEET. The whole CDR3 reads CASSWGSGSEETQYF. The V call is TRBV4-1, the J call TRBJ2-5; weak D call: TRBD1 (5 bases). The CDR3 end is not reached by the read, which stops 3 residues before it; the germline J gene fills it in. In germline, CDR1 is MGHRA, CDR2 YSYEKL. This CDR3 has 15 residues. The V gene lost 5 bases and the J gene lost 5 bases, with 18 bases spanning the gap.

This clone was seen ten or more times. The read gets to within 3 residues of the CDR3 end, and the germline J gene fills in the rest. J is TRBJ2-1 and V is TRBV29-1; TRBD1 matches 9 bases. V shed 3 bases, J shed 6 bases, and the junction held 9 bases outside the gene matches. The germline V gene encodes CDR1 SQVTM and CDR2 ANQGSEA. There are 15 residues in the CDR3. The CDR3 DNA, read in part, is TGCAGCGTTGACGGGACAGGGAAGTCGGGCAATGAG. As protein: CSVDGTGKSGNE. The full CDR3 protein reads CSVDGTGKSGNEQFF.

This clone was recorded a few times. The read halts 3 residues ahead of the CDR3 end, with the missing end drawn from the germline J gene. The chain recombines TRBV20-1 with TRBJ2-1, with 10 bases identical to TRBD2. Germline V gives CDR1 DFQATT, CDR2 SNEGSKA (reference sequence). This CDR3 is 15 amino acids long. The V segment lost 3 bases and the J segment 8 bases; nucleotides outside the gene matches: 10. CDR3 sequence: CSARALAGVEDEQFF. Incomplete CDR3 DNA: TGCAGTGCTAGGGCCCTAGCGGGGGTTGAGGATGAG.

This clone was observed many times. The read terminates 3 residues ahead of where the CDR3 ends, so the germline J gene completes it. This sequence joins TRBV5-1 and TRBJ2-5, with D perhaps matching TRBD1 (6 bases). V lost 4 bases and J lost 1, with 11 bases in between. Germline V gene data show CDR1 as SGHRS and CDR2 as YFSETQ. CDR3 length: 14 amino acids. The CDR3 sequence is CASSHGQFQETQYF. Incomplete CDR3 DNA: TGCGCCAGCAGCCACGGACAGTTCCAAGAGACC.

This clone was picked up many times. The read comes to an end 3 residues before the CDR3 does, leaving the germline J gene to fill in the end. The chain combines TRBV18 with TRBJ1-1, with TRBD1 matching 8 bases. The CDR3 totals 15 residues. CDR1 and CDR2 from the germline V gene are KGHSH and LQKENI. V lost 5 bases, J lost 0 bases, and 5 bases stayed unmatched. CDR3 DNA, as far as it was read: TGTGCCAGCTCATCTCCAGGGGGCTTGAACACTGAA. As protein: CASSSPGGLNTE. The whole CDR3 region reads CASSSPGGLNTEAFF.

The table lists this clone with many counts. The read ends 3 residues early relative to the CDR3; the germline J gene fills the gap. The genes are TRBV20-1 and TRBJ2-7; TRBD1 aligns across 9 bases. V was clipped by 0 bases and J by 4 bases; unmatched bases: 4. This CDR3 contains 14 residues. Germline assignment: CDR1 DFQATT and CDR2 SNEGSKA (reference sequence). The sequenced part of the CDR3 DNA is TGCAGTGCTAGAGAGACAGGGGGTTCTTACGAG. Its protein is CSARETGGSYE. In full, the CDR3 reads CSARETGGSYEQYF.

This clone was counted at least ten times. The part of the CDR3 DNA that was read is TGCGCCAGCAGACGGGACAGGGAGGACACTGAA. Its translation: CASRRDREDTE. In full, the CDR3 reads CASRRDREDTEAFF. This chain links TRBV5-1 with TRBJ1-1; 9 bases align to TRBD1. The CDR3 end lies 3 residues beyond the end of the read and is filled in from the germline J gene. Germline V lookup: CDR1 SGHRS, CDR2 YFSETQ. Germline trimming cut 5 bases from V and 3 bases from J; bases unmatched to any gene: 5. This CDR3 spans 14 amino acids. Combining the CDR3 with reference TRBV5-1 and TRBJ1-1 gives the whole variable domain KAGVTQTPRYLIKTRGQQVTLSCSPISGHRSVSWYQQTPGQGLQFLFEYFSETQRNKGNFPGRFSGRQFSNSRSEMNVSTLELGDSALYLCASRRDREDTEAFFGQGTRLTVV.

This clone was counted many times. The CDR3 is cut off 3 residues early in the read; its end comes from the germline J gene. The J gene is TRBJ1-1, the V gene TRBV7-9, with TRBD1 matching 8 bases. This CDR3 is built from 11 residues. Germline V CDR1 and CDR2: SEHNR, FQNEAQ (reference sequence). The DNA read from the CDR3 is TGTGCCAGCAGTCAGGGGGCTTGG. Its translation: CASSQGAW. The full-length CDR3 reads as CASSQGAWAFF.

This clone was observed at least ten times. Read coverage stops 3 residues before the CDR3 terminus; the germline J gene supplies the remainder. The J gene is TRBJ2-6, the V gene TRBV5-1; 16 bases fit TRBD2. The CDR3 covers 20 residues. V dropped 4 bases and J dropped 0; count of bases not matched to a gene: 7. Germline V gene lookup returns CDR1 SGHRS and CDR2 YFSETQ. The chain's CDR3 is CASSRTGTSGGGSGANVLTF. CDR3 DNA (partial): TGCGCCAGCAGCAGGACCGGGACTAGCGGGGGGGGCTCTGGGGCCAACGTC.

This clone occurred a few times. A much bigger clone sits one base away, suggesting this may be a read error. Read coverage stops 3 residues before the CDR3 terminus; the germline J gene supplies the remainder. V gene TRBV5-6 combines with J gene TRBJ2-3; tentatively, D is TRBD1 (6 bases). CDR1 is SGHDT, CDR2 YYEEEE, per germline. CDR3 length equals 14 residues. The CDR3 spells CASSFQGYNQPQYF. The CDR3 DNA, read in part, is TGTGCCAGCAGCTTTCAGGGGTACAATCAGCCG.

This clone was recorded at least ten times. The read ends 3 residues before the CDR3 terminus; that terminus is restored from the germline J gene. This chain uses TRBV20-1 with TRBJ2-5; D possibly corresponds to TRBD1 (6 bases). The germline V gene has CDR1 DFQATT and CDR2 SNEGSKA (reference sequence). The CDR3 consists of 13 residues. V was pared by 4 bases and J by 5 bases, with 14 bases between. CDR3 residues: CSATRGGWETQYF. CDR3 DNA, as far as it was read: TGCAGTGCTACTAGAGGGGGTTGGGAGACC.